This T cell receptor (beta chain) was profiled in a study of technical replicates of blood from a handful of donors (TCRdb year 2017). CDR1 MNHEY and CDR2 SVGAGI are derived from the germline V gene. V is clipped by 6 bases and J by 5 bases, and the sequence between their germline boundaries is 17 bases long. The CDR3, from cysteine to phenylalanine, totals 14 residues. This entry keeps only the CDR3 DNA: 42 bases, framed from base 1. Turning to this clone: Its cognate antigen has yet to be identified. No base-level quality is on record; no much larger clone is a single base apart.

Libraries were built with the immunoSEQ multiplex PCR assay. TCRdb took this table from immuneACCESS and kept in-frame rearrangements with V and J called. Such tables lack part of the clones; where checked against another copy, unresolved V genes explain under half of the gap, and the rest is unexplained. This sample holds approximately 95,000 clones; 85% to 95% were observed only once. Almost 0.35% of the sample rests with the top ten. The receptor was derived from a human donor in good health. The chain couples TRBV6-5 to TRBJ2-7, and perhaps TRBD2 as D gene, on 5 matching bases. The specimen was T cells isolated from PBMCs. The sequenced DNA is TGTGCCAGCAGGTTTGACTACCAAAGAGACGAGCAGTACTTC. It codes for CASRFDYQRDEQYF.